This record looks at one T cell receptor beta chain sequence and its context. The V end lost 5 bases, the J end lost 2 bases, and 12 bases lay between the germline ends. Germline CDR1 reads LNHDA; CDR2 reads SQIVND (reference sequence). The length of the CDR3 is 14 residues. This entry belongs to a study of shared clonotypes between healthy human individuals. Sequencing was at deep level. Libraries were prepared by immunoSEQ multiplex PCR; TCRdb keeps only in-frame clonotypes and omits some of them. The data hold roughly 2,000,000 clones, with about 95% observed a single time. The naive CD8 subset, CD45RO-negative cells positively selected for CCR7, excluded terminally differentiated effector memory CD45RA+ cells. The study drew its donors from healthy HIV-negative adults without recent acute infections or vaccinations.

This rearrangement joins TRBV19 to TRBJ1-1; D unresolved. The sample taken for sequencing was naive CD8+ T cells sorted from blood. The clonotype comes from a young man in good health. The CDR3 loop is CASSWAGKNTEAFF. DNA for the CDR3: TGTGCCAGTAGTTGGGCCGGGAAAAACACTGAAGCTTTCTTT.